Here is one T cell receptor beta chain with its context. Which antigen it targets is not known. No base-level quality is on record; no much larger clone is a single base apart. The data belong to a study of cytomegalovirus exposure and HLA in healthy donors (dated by TCRdb to about 2017). Turning to the overall study: In an earlier analysis of 550 to 750 of the donors, 250 to 350 Gb of sequence data and some 100 million unique TCR beta sequences from some 170 million T cells were reported. The study used immunosequencing to profile the T cell repertoires of approximately 640 subjects and linked those repertoires to cytomegalovirus serostatus. HLA typing included class I and class II loci at four-digit resolution. In a later analysis, previously published TCR beta repertoires from 550 to 700 donors were re-analyzed and high-resolution HLA genotyping was added so that TCR occurrence patterns could be studied. In an earlier analysis of roughly 540 of the donors, high-throughput TCR beta sequencing was used to judge whether each TCR beta V gene segment behaved as functional or pseudogenic. In addition to the first cohort of 666 subjects, a separate validation cohort of approximately 130 different subjects was used. The study aimed to test whether signatures of past pathogen exposure could be identified by cataloging public T cell receptors. To predict cytomegalovirus infection status, the study brought together high-throughput TCR immunosequencing, statistical association of individual TCRs with disease status, and machine learning. A later genetic analysis took genome-wide SNP genotypes for about 55% of the 666 donors and used that subset as a discovery cohort. An early release covering roughly 580 HLA-typed donors comprised about 300 gigabases of sequencing data and around 80 million unique TCR sequences. All discovery cohort repertoires had been generated on a single sequencing platform. Of the 300 to 500 genotyped donors, 70% to 90% were placed in the genetic ancestry cluster associated with self-reported Caucasian donors. The later analysis used no new phenotypic data to find candidate immune exposures, relying instead on TCR beta sequences and their occurrence across donors. Across about 380 genotyped donors of the cohort, an average of about 240,000 unique TCR beta nucleotide sequences per donor were sequenced, and roughly 17% of those sequences were non-productive. Typing coverage differed by locus: A, B, C, DRB1 and DQB1 were typed in roughly 629-630 donors, DQA1 in about 500, DPA1 in some 570, and DPB1 in approximately 450. Donor age, sex, ethnicity and CMV serostatus were compiled together with the repertoire data. Because of strong linkage in the cohort, a handful of DR-DQ haplotypes were treated as single units for association and clustering. Overall study outcomes, separate from this receptor: According to a later genetic analysis, donors in an Asian-associated ancestry cluster had fewer N-insertions in productive TCRs than the approximately 610-donor mean. The presence/absence analyses assumed that sequencing depth was roughly uniform across donors, and that assumption may not be true. The authors suggested that the approach could potentially be generalized to other disease states and immunological phenotypes. Linkage disequilibrium might explain the correlated functional status among segregating V segments, but an unknown experimental factor could not be ruled out. An earlier analysis of some 560 of the donors showed that most TCR beta V segments appeared in productive rearrangements either about 87% or about 30% of the time, which broadly matched IMGT annotations. Only TCR beta chains were sequenced in this cohort, and the absence of alpha or paired-chain data limited detectable features. In a later analysis, over 15,000 TCR beta sequences were associated with specific HLA alleles at a false discovery rate of 0.05. The 87-base-pair reads could not distinguish some IMGT-functional V segments, including TRBV6-2 and TRBV6-3, so those segments were excluded. A further reported finding was that TCR beta sequences accurately predicted the HLA-A and HLA-B alleles for most subjects in the first cohort. Because HLA typing was missing for some donors at each locus, association tests included only the typed subset. In vitro tests confirmed that three of the cytomegalovirus-associated TCR beta chains recognize cytomegalovirus antigens. The classifier was reported to diagnose cytomegalovirus status with high specificity and sensitivity in both the original cohort and the validation cohort. The sequencing pipeline was judged likely to have produced a cluster of highly shared sequence variants as a technical artifact. Seventeen rarely observed V segments, including chromosome 9 orphons, were excluded from the earlier analysis of about 500 of the donors because counts were too low. According to a later analysis, TCR association rates differed among HLA loci, with DRB1 alleles showing the most associated TCRs and HLA-C alleles showing the fewest. The study gave a list of 150 to 200 TCR beta chains associated with cytomegalovirus. CMV serostatus was the only immune exposure information available for the cohort. In a later analysis, HLA-associated TCR beta chains showed more clonal expansion and lower generation probabilities than non-associated chains that were equally common. In a later analysis, most CMV-associated TCR beta chains were found to appear HLA-restricted, with HLA associations seemingly driven largely by CMV exposure. Across donors, most TCR sequences were observed very rarely, whereas some public TCRs were present in many individuals. Strong co-occurrence of HLA alleles, especially DR and DQ, made assigning TCR associations to individual alleles difficult. According to a later analysis, parvovirus B19, influenza, CMV and Epstein-Barr virus appeared linked to several top co-occurrence clusters. V-gene and J-gene trimming of TCR beta chains was associated with a missense DCLRE1C variant in a later genetic analysis, and the association was replicated in an independent cohort.

The cohort comprised 670 or so healthy bone marrow donors. All cohort members were sampled while nominally healthy, although unrecorded immune exposures were likely present. The donor was CMV seronegative and belonged to the group of around 350 seronegative cohort members. Each donor provided a peripheral blood sample, and peripheral blood mononuclear cells were used for TCR beta sequencing. Genomic DNA was extracted from the blood cell samples with the Qiagen DNeasy Blood Extraction Kit. Looking up the germline V gene yields CDR1 MGHRA and CDR2 YSYEKL. CDR3 length: 19 amino acids, cysteine to phenylalanine. CDR3 DNA only is kept here, 57 bases in frame from base 1. V is trimmed back by 0 bases and J by 6 bases, and the junction contains 15 bases that no gene match accounts for. To prepare the library, the immunoSEQ multiplex PCR assay was applied. For the multiplex PCR, a mixture combining 60 forward primers for TCR Vbeta segments and 13 reverse primers for TCR Jbeta segments was used. The CDR3 region of rearranged TCR beta genes was amplified from genomic DNA by a multiplex PCR assay. The Illumina HiSeq System was used to sequence the amplified TCR beta libraries as 87-base-pair reads. Processing in the source paper ran as follows. In a later analysis, tens of millions of unique TCR beta chains were counted across the 500 to 700 repertoires, and roughly 9.9 million of these chains were shared by at least two donors. A nearest-neighbor algorithm error-corrected the raw reads and collapsed the reads into unique sequences, merging closely related sequences to remove PCR and sequencing errors. V, D and J gene segments were assigned by aligning CDR3 sequences to IMGT reference sequences. For a sequence to be retained, a match of at least six nucleotides to both a V gene segment and a J gene segment was required. Rearrangements were called productive when the CDR3 lacked stop codons and stayed in frame with V and J; all others were non-productive. CDR3 was defined according to IMGT convention as the region running from the second conserved V-encoded cysteine to the conserved J-encoded phenylalanine. In an earlier analysis of 500 to 650 of the donors, sequences lacking an unambiguous match to a single V gene segment were excluded. In an earlier analysis of around 600 of the donors, V segments were called functional above 56.7% productive rearrangements and were called segregating when the between-donor standard deviation exceeded 5%. A statistical classification framework was built for diagnosing cytomegalovirus status from the catalog of TCR beta chain sequences. In a later analysis, V and J genes were assigned by comparing TCR nucleotide sequences against IMGT/GENE-DB human TR gene sequences. In a later analysis, CDR3 sequences and most-parsimonious VDJ recombination scenarios were assigned using the TCRdist pipeline. In a later analysis, each TCR beta chain was defined by its CDR3 amino acid sequence together with its V-gene family, and reads without a unique V-gene family were excluded. As a way to deal with suspected cross-contamination and a sequencing artifact, a later analysis dropped approximately 570 nucleotide sequences that were highly shared and had low generation probability. A later analysis calculated a clonal expansion index for each public chain from normalized within-repertoire ranks of inferred template counts. In a later analysis, generation probabilities were computed using a VDJ recombination model fitted to out-of-frame rearrangements, and the results were checked against IGoR. A later analysis scored TCR-TCR, TCR-HLA and TCR-CMV co-occurrence with hypergeometric tests, applying a repertoire-size bias correction to TCR pairs. To estimate false discovery rates, a later analysis permuted the HLA or CMV assignments 20 times. A later analysis grouped co-occurring TCRs with DBSCAN, adding TCRdist sequence similarity when clustering within HLA-allele-positive subsets. Repertoires with fewer than 30,000 or more than 120,000 public chains, plus five repertoires with anomalous nucleotide sharing, were excluded from co-occurrence clustering. TCRdb retrieved this table from immuneACCESS and kept in-frame rearrangements only. Not all clones are present; in checked studies, unresolved V genes account for under half, and no reason is known for the remainder. V and J calls and clone size are as listed in that table; D and trimming were resolved from the DNA. Recorded for this sample are 200,000 or so clones; around 83% of them occurred a single time. Together, the top ten hold roughly 0.75% of the sample.

The source of this sequence is a woman aged 18-35 years in good health and CMV-seronegative. The sequenced sample consisted of PBMCs. Recombination joined TRBV4-1 with TRBJ1-4, with 8 bases matching TRBD1. The CDR3 region: CASSQEFMTGAAVDEKLFF. DNA sequence: TGCGCCAGCAGCCAAGAATTCATGACAGGGGCGGCGGTCGATGAAAAACTGTTTTTT.